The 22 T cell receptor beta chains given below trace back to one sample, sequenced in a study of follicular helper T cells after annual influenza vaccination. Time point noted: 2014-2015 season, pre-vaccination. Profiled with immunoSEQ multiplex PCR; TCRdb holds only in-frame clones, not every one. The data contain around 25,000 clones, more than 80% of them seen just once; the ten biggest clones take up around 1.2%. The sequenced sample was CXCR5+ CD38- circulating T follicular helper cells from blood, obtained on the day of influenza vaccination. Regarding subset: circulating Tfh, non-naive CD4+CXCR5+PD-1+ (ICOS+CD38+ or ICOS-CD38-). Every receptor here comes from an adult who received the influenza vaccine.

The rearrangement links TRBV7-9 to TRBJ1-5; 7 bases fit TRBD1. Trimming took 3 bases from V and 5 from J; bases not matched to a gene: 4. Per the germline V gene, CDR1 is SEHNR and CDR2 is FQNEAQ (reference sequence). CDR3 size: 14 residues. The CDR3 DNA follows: TGTGCCAGCAGCTTTTCAGGGGGTCATCAGCCCCAGCATTTT. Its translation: CASSFSGGHQPQHF. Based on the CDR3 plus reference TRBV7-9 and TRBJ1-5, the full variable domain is DTGVSQNPRHKITKRGQNVTFRCDPISEHNRLYWYRQTLGQGPEFLTYFQNEAQLEKSRLLSDRFSAERPKGSFSTLEIQRTEQGDSAMYLCASSFSGGHQPQHFGDGTRLSIL.

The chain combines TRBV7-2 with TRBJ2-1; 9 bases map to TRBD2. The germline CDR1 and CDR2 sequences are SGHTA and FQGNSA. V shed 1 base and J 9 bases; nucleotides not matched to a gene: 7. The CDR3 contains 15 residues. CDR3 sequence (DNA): TGTGCCAGCAGCTTAGTGGCGCGGGAGGGGGTTGAGCAGTTCTTC. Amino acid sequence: CASSLVAREGVEQFF.

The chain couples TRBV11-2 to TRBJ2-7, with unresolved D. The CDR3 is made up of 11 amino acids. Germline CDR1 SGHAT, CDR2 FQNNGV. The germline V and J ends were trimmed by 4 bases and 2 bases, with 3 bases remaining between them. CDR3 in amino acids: CASSSAYEQYF. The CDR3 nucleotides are TGTGCCAGCAGCTCCGCCTACGAGCAGTACTTC.

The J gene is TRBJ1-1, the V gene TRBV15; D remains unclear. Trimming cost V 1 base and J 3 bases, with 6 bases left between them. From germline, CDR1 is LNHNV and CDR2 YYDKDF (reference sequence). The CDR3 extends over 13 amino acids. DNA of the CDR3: TGTGCCACCAGCAGAGTCCTCGACACTGAAGCTTTCTTT. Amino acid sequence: CATSRVLDTEAFF.

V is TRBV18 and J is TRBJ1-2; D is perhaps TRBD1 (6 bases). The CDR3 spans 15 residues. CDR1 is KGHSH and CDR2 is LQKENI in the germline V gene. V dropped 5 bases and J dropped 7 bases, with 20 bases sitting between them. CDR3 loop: CASSSAARGLVGYTF. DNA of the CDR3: TGTGCCAGCTCATCAGCGGCCAGGGGCTTAGTTGGCTACACCTTC.

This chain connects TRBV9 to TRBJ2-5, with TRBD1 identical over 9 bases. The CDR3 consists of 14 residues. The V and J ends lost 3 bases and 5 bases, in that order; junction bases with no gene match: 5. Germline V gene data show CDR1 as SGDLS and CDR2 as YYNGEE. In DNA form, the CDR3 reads TGTGCCAGCAGCGCCGGGACAGGGTGGGAGACCCAGTACTTC. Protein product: CASSAGTGWETQYF.

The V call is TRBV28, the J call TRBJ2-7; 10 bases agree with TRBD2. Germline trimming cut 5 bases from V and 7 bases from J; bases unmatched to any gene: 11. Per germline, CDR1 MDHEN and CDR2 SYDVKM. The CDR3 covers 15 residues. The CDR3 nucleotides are TGTGCCAGCAGTCTACCCCGGGCTAGCGGGAGTGAGCAGTACTTC. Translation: CASSLPRASGSEQYF.

The CDR3 here is CASSVAQGGEQYF. The CDR3 DNA reads TGTGCCAGCAGCGTAGCCCAGGGTGGCGAGCAGTACTTC. The rearrangement joins TRBV9 to TRBJ2-7; TRBD1 might be the D (5 bases). Germline V CDR1 and CDR2: SGDLS, YYNGEE. The V and J ends lost 0 bases and 6 bases respectively, with 10 bases between them. CDR3 length: 13 residues.

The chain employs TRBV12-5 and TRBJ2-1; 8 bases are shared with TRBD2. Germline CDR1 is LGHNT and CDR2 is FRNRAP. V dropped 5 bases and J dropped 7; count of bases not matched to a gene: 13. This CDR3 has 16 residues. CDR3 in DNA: TGTGCTAGTGGTAAGGACAACAGCGGGAGATCAAATGAGCAGTTCTTC. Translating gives CASGKDNSGRSNEQFF.

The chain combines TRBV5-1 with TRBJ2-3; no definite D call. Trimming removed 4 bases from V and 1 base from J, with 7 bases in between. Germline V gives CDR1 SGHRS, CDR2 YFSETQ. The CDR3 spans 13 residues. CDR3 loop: CASSTGGTDTQYF. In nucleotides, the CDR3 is TGCGCCAGCAGCACGGGTGGCACAGATACGCAGTATTTT.

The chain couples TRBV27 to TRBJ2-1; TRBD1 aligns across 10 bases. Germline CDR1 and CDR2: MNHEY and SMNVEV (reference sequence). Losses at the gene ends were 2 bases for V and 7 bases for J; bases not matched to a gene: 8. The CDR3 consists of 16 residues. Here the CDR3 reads CASSLPTGGAFNEQFF. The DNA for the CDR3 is TGTGCCAGCAGTTTACCGACAGGGGGCGCTTTTAATGAGCAGTTCTTC.

The CDR3 DNA is TGCGCCAGCAACCCTCAGCCGGGCGGGGAGCAGACCCAGTACTTC. Its translation is CASNPQPGGEQTQYF. V gene TRBV5-1 combines with J gene TRBJ2-5, with a weak D call TRBD2 (6 bases). From germline, CDR1 is SGHRS and CDR2 YFSETQ. Trimming stripped 6 bases from V and 6 bases from J, with 21 bases between. This CDR3 is built from 15 residues.

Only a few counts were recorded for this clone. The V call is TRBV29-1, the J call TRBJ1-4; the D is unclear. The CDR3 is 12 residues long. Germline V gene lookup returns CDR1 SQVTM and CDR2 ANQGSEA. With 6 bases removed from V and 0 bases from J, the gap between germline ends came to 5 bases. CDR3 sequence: CSVGTTNEKLFF. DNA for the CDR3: TGCAGCGTCGGGACAACTAATGAAAAACTGTTTTTT.

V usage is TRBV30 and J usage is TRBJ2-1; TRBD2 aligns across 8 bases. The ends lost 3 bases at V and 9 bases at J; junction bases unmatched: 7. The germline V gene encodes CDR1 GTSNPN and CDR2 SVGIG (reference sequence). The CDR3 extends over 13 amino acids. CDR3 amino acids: CAWSREGLGEQFF. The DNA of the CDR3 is TGTGCCTGGAGCCGGGAGGGCCTCGGTGAGCAGTTCTTC.

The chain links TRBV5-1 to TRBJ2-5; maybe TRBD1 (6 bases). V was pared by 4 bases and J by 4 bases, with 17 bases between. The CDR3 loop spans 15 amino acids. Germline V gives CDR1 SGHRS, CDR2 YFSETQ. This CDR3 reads CASSIQGREGETQYF. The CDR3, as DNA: TGCGCCAGCAGCATCCAGGGGCGCGAAGGAGAGACCCAGTACTTC.

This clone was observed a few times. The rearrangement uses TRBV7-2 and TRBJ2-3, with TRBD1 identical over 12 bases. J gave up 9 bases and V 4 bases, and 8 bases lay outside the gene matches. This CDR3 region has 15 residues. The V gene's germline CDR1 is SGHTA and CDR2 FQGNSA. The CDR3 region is CASSSRDRGRGTQYF. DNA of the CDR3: TGTGCCAGCAGCTCCCGGGACAGGGGGCGCGGCACGCAGTATTTT. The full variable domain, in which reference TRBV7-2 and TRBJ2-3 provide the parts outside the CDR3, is GAGVSQSPSNKVTEKGKDVELRCDPISGHTALYWYRQSLGQGLEFLIYFQGNSAPDKSGLPSDRFSAERTGGSVSTLTIQRTQQEDSAVYLCASSSRDRGRGTQYFGPGTRLTVL.

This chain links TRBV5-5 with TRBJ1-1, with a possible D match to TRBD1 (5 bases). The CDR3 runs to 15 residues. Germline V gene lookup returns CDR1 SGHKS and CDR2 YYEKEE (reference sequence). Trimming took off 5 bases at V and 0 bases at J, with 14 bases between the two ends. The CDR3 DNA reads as TGTGCCAGCAGATTAAGGCGGGGCCTGAACACTGAAGCTTTCTTT. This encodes CASRLRRGLNTEAFF.

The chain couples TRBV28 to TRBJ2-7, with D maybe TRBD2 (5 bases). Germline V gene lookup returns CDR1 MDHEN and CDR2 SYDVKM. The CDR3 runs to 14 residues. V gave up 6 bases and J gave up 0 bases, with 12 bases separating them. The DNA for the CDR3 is TGTGCCAGCAGGCGGGCGGGCGGCTCCTACGAGCAGTACTTC. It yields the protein CASRRAGGSYEQYF. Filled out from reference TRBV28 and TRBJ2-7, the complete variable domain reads DVKVTQSSRYLVKRTGEKVFLECVQDMDHENMFWYRQDPGLGLRLIYFSYDVKMKEKGDIPEGYSVSREKKERFSLILESASTNQTSMYLCASRRAGGSYEQYFGPGTRLTVT.

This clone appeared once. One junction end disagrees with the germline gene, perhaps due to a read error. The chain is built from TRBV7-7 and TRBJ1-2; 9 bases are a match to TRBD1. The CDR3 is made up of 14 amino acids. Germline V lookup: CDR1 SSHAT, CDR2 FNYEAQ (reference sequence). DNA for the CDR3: TGTGCTAGCAGTCAAGACAGGGGGGGGTATGGCTACACCTTC. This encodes CASSQDRGGYGYTF.

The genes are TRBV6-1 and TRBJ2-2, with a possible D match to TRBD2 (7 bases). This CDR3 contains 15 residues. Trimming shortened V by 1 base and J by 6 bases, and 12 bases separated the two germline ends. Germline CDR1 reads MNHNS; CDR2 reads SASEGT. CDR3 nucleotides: TGTGCCAGCAGTGAAGGGGGGGGGCTTCCCGGGGAGCTGTTTTTT. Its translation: CASSEGGGLPGELFF.

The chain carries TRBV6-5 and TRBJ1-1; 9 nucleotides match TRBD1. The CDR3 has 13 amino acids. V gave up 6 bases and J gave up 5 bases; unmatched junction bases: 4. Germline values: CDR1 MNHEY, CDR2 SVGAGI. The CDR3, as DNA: TGTGCCAGCAGCCGGGACAGGGAAACTGAAGCTTTCTTT. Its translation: CASSRDRETEAFF.

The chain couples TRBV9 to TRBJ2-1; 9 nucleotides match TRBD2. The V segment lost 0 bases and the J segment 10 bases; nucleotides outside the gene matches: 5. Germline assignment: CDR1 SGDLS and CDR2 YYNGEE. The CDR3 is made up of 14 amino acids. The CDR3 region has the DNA TGTGCCAGCAGCGTAGGCGGGGGGGGTAGGGAGCAGTTCTTC. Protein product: CASSVGGGGREQFF.